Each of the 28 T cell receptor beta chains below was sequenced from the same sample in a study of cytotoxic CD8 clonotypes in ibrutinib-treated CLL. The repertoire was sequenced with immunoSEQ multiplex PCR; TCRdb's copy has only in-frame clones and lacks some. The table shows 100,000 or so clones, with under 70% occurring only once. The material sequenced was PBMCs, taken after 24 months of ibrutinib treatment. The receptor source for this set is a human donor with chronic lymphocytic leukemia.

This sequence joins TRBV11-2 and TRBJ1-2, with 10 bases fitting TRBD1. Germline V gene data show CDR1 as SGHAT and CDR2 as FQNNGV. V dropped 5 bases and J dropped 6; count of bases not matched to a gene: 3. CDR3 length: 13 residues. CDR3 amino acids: CASSRGQGNGYTF. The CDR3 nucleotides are TGTGCCAGCAGCCGGGGACAGGGGAATGGCTACACCTTC.

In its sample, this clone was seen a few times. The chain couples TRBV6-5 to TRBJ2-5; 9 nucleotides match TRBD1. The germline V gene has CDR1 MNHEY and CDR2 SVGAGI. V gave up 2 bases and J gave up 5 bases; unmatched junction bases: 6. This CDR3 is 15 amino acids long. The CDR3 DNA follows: TGTGCCAGCAGTTACGGGGACAGGGATGTTGAGACCCAGTACTTC. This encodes CASSYGDRDVETQYF.

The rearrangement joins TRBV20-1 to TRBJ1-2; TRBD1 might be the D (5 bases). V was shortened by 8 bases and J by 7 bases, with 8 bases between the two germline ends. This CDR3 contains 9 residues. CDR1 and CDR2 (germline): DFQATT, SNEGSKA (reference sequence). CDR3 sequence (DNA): TGCAGTCCGGGGGGTGGCTACACCTTC. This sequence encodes CSPGGGYTF.

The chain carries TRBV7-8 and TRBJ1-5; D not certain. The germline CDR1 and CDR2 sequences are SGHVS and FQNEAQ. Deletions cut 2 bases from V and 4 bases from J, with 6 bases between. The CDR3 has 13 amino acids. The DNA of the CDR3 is TGTGCCAGCAGCTTAACGGGAAATCAGCCCCAGCATTTT. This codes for CASSLTGNQPQHF.

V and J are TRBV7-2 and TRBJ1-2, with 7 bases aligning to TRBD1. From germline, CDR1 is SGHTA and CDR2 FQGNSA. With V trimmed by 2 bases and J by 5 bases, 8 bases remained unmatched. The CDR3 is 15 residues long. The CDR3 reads CASSLLAGGQYGYTF. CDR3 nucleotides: TGTGCCAGCAGCTTACTTGCAGGGGGGCAGTATGGCTACACCTTC. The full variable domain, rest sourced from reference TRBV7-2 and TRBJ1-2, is GAGVSQSPSNKVTEKGKDVELRCDPISGHTALYWYRQSLGQGLEFLIYFQGNSAPDKSGLPSDRFSAERTGGSVSTLTIQRTQQEDSAVYLCASSLLAGGQYGYTFGSGTRLTVV.

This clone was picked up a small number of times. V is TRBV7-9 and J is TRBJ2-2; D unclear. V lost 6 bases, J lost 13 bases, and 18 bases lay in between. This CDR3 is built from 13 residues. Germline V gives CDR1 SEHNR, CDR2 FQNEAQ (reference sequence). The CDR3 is CASRSDGPKGLFF. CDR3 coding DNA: TGTGCCAGCAGATCGGACGGCCCTAAGGGGCTGTTTTTT.

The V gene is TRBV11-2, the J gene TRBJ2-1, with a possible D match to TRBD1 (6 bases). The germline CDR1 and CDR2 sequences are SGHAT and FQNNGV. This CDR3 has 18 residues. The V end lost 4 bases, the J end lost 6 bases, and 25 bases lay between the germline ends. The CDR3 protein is CASSSRGQGRRLSNEQFF. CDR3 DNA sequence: TGTGCCAGCAGCTCCCGTGGCCAGGGGCGTCGACTTTCCAATGAGCAGTTCTTC.

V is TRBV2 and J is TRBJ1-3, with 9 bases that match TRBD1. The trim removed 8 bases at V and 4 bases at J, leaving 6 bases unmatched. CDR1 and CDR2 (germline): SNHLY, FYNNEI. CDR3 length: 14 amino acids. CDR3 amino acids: CASGGQGRGNTIYF. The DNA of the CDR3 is TGTGCCAGCGGGGGACAGGGTCGAGGAAACACCATATATTTT.

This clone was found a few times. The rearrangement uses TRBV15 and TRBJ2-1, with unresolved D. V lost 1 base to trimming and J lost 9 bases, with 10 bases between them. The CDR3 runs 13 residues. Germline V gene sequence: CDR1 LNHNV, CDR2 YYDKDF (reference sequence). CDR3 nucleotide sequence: TGTGCCACCAGCAGAGTGGCAAGCACTGAGCAGTTCTTC. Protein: CATSRVASTEQFF. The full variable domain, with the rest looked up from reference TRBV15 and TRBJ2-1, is DAMVIQNPRYQVTQFGKPVTLSCSQTLNHNVMYWYQQKSSQAPKLLFHYYDKDFNNEADTPDNFQSRRPNTSFCFLDIRSPGLGDTAMYLCATSRVASTEQFFGPGTRLTVL.

This chain's CDR3 is CASRLTGEQYF. CDR3 coding DNA: TGCGCCAGCCGGCTCACGGGTGAGCAGTACTTC. This chain uses TRBV5-1 with TRBJ2-7; no definite D call. Germline V lookup: CDR1 SGHRS, CDR2 YFSETQ. Deletions cut 7 bases from V and 7 bases from J, with 12 bases between. The CDR3 consists of 11 residues.

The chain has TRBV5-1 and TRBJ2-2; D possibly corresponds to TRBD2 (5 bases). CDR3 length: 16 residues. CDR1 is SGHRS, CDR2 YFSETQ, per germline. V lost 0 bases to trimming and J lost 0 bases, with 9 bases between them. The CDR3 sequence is CASSLVAGANTGELFF. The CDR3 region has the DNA TGCGCCAGCAGCTTGGTTGCCGGGGCGAACACCGGGGAGCTGTTTTTT.

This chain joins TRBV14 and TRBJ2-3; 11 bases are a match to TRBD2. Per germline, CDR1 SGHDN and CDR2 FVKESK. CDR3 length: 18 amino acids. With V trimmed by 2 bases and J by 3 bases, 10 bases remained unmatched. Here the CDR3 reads CASSQLAGGARRTDTQYF. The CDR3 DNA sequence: TGTGCCAGCAGCCAACTAGCGGGGGGCGCTAGGAGGACAGATACGCAGTATTTT.

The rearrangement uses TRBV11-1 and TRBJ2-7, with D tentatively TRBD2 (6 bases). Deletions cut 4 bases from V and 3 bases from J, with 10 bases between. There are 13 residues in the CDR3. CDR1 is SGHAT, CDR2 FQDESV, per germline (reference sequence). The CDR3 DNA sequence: TGTGCCAGCAGCTGGGGGGACTTCTACGAGCAGTACTTC. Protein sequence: CASSWGDFYEQYF.

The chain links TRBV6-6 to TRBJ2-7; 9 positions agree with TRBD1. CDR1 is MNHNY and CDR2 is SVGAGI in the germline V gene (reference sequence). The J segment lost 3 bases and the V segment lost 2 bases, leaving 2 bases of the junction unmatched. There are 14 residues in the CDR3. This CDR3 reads CASSYGQGIYEQYF. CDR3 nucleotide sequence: TGTGCCAGCAGTTACGGACAGGGGATCTACGAGCAGTACTTC.

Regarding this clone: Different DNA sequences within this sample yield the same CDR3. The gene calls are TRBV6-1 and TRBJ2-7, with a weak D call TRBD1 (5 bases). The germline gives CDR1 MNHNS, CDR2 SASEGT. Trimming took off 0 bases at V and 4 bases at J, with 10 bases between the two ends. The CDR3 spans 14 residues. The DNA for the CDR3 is TGTGCCAGCAGTGAAGCGCTTGCAGGGTACGAGCAGTACTTC. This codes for CASSEALAGYEQYF.

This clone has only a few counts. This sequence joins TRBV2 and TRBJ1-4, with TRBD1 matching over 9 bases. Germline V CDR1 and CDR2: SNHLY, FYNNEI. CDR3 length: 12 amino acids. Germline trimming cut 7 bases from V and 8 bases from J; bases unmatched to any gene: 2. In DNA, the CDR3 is TGTGCCAGCAACGGACAGGGGGAAAAACTGTTTTTT. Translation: CASNGQGEKLFF.

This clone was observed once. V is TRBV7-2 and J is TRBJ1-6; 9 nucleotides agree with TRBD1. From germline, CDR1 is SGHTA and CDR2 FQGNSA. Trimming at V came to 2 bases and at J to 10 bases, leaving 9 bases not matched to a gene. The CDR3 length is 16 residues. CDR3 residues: CASSLTRGQGYSPLHF. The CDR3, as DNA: TGTGCCAGCAGCTTAACCCGGGGACAGGGCTACTCACCCCTCCACTTT. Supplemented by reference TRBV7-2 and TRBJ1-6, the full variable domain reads GAGVSQSPSNKVTEKGKDVELRCDPISGHTALYWYRQSLGQGLEFLIYFQGNSAPDKSGLPSDRFSAERTGGSVSTLTIQRTQQEDSAVYLCASSLTRGQGYSPLHFGNGTRLTVT.

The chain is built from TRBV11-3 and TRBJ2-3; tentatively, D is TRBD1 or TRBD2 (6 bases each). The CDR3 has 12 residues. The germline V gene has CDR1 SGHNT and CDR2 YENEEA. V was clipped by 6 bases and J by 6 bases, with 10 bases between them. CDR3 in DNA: TGTGCCAGCAGAGGAGGGGGGGATACGCAGTATTTT. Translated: CASRGGGDTQYF.

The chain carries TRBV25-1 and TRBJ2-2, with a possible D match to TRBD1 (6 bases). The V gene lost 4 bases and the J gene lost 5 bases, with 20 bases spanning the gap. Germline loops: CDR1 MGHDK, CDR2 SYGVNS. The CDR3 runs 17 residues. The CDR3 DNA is TGTGCCAGCAGTGCCCGGGACACTGTAAGGGGGACCGGGGAGCTGTTTTTT. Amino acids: CASSARDTVRGTGELFF.

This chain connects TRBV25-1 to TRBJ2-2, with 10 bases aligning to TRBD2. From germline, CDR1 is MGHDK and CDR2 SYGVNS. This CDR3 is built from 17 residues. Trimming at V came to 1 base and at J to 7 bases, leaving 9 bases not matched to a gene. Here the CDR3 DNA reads TGTGCCAGCAGTGAATTAGGACTAGCGGTTGGGTACGGGGAGCTGTTTTTT. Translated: CASSELGLAVGYGELFF.

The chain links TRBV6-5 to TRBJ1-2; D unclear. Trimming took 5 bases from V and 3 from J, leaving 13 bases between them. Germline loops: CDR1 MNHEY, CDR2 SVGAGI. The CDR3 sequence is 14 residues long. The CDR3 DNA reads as TGTGCCAGCAGTATCAGGCAACCGTACTATGGCTACACCTTC. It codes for CASSIRQPYYGYTF.

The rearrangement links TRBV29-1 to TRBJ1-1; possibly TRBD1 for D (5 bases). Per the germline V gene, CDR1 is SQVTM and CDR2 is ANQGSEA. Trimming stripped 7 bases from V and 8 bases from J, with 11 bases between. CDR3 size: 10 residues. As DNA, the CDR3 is TGCAGCGGCGGGGGGGAGGAAGCTTTCTTT. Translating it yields CSGGGEEAFF.

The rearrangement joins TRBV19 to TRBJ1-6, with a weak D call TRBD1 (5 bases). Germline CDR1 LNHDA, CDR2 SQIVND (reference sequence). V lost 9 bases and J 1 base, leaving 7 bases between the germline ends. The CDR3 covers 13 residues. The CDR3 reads CASRQSYNSPLHF. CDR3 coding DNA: TGTGCCAGCCGACAGTCCTATAATTCACCCCTCCACTTT.

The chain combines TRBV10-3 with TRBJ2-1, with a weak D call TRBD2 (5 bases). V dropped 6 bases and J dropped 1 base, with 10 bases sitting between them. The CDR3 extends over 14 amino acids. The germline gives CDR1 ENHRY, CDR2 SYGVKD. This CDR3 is CAIRDFPSYNEQFF. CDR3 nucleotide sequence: TGTGCCATCAGGGACTTCCCTTCCTACAATGAGCAGTTCTTC.

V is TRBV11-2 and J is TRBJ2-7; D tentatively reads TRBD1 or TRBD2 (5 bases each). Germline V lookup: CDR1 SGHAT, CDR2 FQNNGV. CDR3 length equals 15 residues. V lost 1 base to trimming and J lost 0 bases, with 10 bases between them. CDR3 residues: CASSLGPGTSYEQYF. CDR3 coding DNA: TGTGCCAGCAGCTTAGGCCCAGGGACCTCCTACGAGCAGTACTTC. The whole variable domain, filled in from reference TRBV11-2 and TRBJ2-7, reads EAGVAQSPRYKIIEKRQSVAFWCNPISGHATLYWYQQILGQGPKLLIQFQNNGVVDDSQLPKDRFSAERLKGVDSTLKIQPAKLEDSAVYLCASSLGPGTSYEQYFGPGTRLTVT.

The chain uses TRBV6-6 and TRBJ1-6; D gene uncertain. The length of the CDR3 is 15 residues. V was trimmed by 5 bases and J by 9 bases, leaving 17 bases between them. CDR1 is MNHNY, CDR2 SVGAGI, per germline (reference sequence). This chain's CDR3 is CASSPWATVASPLHF. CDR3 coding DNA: TGTGCCAGCAGTCCCTGGGCCACAGTAGCTTCACCCCTCCACTTT.

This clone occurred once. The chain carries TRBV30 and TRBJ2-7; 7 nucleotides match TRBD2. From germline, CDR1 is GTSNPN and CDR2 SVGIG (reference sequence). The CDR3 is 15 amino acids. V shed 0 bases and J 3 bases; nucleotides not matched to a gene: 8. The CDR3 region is CAWSVSSGDYYEQYF. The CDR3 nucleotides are TGTGCCTGGAGTGTTTCAAGCGGGGACTACTACGAGCAGTACTTC.

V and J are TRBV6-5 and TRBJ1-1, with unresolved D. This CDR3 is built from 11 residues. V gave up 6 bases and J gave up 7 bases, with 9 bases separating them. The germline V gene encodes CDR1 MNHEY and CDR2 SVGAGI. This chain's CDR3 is CASRHAVEAFF. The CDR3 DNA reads TGTGCCAGCAGACACGCAGTTGAAGCTTTCTTT.